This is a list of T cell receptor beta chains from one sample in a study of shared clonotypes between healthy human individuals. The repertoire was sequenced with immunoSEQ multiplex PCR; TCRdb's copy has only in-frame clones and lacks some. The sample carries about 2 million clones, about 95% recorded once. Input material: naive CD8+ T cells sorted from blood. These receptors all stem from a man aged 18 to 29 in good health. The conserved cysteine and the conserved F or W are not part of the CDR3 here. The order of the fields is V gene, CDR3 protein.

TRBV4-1 ASSQDPAYNEQF
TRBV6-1 ASSDPYRGYDSPLH
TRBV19 ASSIFLYITDTQY
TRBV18 ASSPIHDSPNGYT
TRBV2 ASSGTGYNEQF
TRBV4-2 ASSQDEGYREGASNQPQH
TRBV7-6 ASSLVSDGPGDGYT
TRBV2 ASSDEGWAQDEAQY
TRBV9 ASSVEGTTQGYT
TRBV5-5 ASSLEDTGANSPLH
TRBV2 ASSTDRGNEQF
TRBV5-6 ASSSGGLYEQY
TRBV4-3 ASSQERLRESYEQY
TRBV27 ASSFGPTDTQY
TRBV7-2 ASSLPSGRDEQF
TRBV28 ASSLLQGAADETQY
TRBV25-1 ASSGRGEYKPQH
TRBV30 AWSSSVSYEQY
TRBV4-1 ASSFDSGNQPQH
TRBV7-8 ASSPWTGEGGDEQF
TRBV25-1 ASSETEGTEAF
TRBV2 ASSELGLVYNEQF
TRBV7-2 ASSLYTEGPTDTQY
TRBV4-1 ASSQEGGTGNTIY
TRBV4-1 ASSQEWDSLRGFGYT
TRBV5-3 ARPPAQEDYSGNTIY
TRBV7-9 ASTNILDFTDTQY
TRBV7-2 ASTPLKDEQY
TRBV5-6 ASSRTGTHGYT
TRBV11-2 ASSLEFGKKYGYT
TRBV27 ASSLSYEGGKDSPLH
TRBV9 ASSPTADDEQF
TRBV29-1 SVQKNAGQGAPHSYNEQF
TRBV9 ASSALGGAGELF
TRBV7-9 ATSWANTDTQY
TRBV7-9 ASSGPIRDTLNTEAF
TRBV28 ASSSGGVVAEQY
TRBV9 ASSVEGEDTEAF
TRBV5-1 ASRWGEKLF
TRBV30 AWSGGGGTDTQY
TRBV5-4 ASSHGQPYGYT
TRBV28 ASSFYGQPYT
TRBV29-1 SVEGAGGFSYNEQF
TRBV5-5 ASSFVWERNTEAF
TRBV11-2 ASSIGRGFDYGYT
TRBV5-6 ASSFEMWDRGDTQY
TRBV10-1 ASSTSGEVHEQF
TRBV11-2 ASSLEGSGNTIY
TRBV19 ASSISATYEQY
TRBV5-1 ASSLGGDYYNEQF